This T cell receptor beta chain was identified in a study of blood T cell repertoires in COVID-19. TCRdb's table, derived via immunoSEQ multiplex PCR, lists solely in-frame clones and lacks some. Found here are under 55,000 clones, about nine tenths of them singletons; the top ten hold 25% to 30%. This clone was observed once. Sequencing was performed on peripheral blood. This TCR was recovered from a human donor in a cohort sampled during active COVID-19.

The CDR3 here is CASSTLAGITDTQYF. The CDR3, as DNA: TGTGCCAGTAGTACCCTAGCGGGGATCACAGATACGCAGTATTTT. The chain is built from TRBV19 and TRBJ2-3, with TRBD2 identical over 9 bases. After removal of 4 bases from V and 2 bases from J, the junction contained 4 bases not matched to a gene. This CDR3 region has 15 residues. From germline, CDR1 is LNHDA and CDR2 SQIVND (reference sequence).